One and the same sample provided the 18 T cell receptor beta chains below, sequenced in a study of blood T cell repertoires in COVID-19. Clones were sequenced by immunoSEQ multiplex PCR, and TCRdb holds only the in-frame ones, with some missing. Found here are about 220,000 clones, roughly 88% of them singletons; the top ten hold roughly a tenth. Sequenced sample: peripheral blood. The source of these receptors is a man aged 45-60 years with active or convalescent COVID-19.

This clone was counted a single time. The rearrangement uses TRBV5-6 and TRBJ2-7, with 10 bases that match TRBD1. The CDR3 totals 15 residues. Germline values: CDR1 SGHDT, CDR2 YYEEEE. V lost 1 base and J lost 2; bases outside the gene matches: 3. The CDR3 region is CASSLKTGGAYEQYF. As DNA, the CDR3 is TGTGCCAGCAGCTTGAAGACAGGGGGCGCCTACGAGCAGTACTTC.

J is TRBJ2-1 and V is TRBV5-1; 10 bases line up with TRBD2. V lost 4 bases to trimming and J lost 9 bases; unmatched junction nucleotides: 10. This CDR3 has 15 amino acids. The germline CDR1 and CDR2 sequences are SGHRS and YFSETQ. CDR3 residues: CASSDLSGGAGEQFF. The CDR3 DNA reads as TGCGCCAGCAGCGACCTCAGCGGGGGGGCAGGTGAGCAGTTCTTC. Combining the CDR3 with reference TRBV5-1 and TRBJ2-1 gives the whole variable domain KAGVTQTPRYLIKTRGQQVTLSCSPISGHRSVSWYQQTPGQGLQFLFEYFSETQRNKGNFPGRFSGRQFSNSRSEMNVSTLELGDSALYLCASSDLSGGAGEQFFGPGTRLTVL.

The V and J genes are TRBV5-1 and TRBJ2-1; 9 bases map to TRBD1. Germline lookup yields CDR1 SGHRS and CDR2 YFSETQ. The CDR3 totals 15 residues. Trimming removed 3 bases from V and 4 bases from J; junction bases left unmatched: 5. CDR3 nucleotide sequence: TGCGCCAGCAGCTCGACAGGGGGATTATACAATGAGCAGTTCTTC. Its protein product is CASSSTGGLYNEQFF.

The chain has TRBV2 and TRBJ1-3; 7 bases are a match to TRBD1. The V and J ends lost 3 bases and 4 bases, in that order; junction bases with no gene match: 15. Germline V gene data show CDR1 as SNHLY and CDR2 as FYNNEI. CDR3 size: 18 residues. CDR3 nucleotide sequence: TGTGCCAGCAGTGACCCTTACGACAGGGAGGCATTCGGAAACACCATATATTTT. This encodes CASSDPYDREAFGNTIYF.

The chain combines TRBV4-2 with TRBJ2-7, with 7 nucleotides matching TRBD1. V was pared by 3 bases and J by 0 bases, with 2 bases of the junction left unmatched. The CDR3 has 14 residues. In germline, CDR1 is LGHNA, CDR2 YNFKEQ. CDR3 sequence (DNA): TGTGCCAGCAGCCAGGACAGGTACTCCTACGAGCAGTACTTC. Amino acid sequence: CASSQDRYSYEQYF.

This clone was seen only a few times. CDR3 amino acids: CASSFRETGLAGVIHEQYF. Here the CDR3 DNA reads TGTGCCAGCAGTTTTAGAGAGACGGGACTAGCGGGAGTAATCCACGAGCAGTACTTC. The V call is TRBV28, the J call TRBJ2-7, with TRBD2 matching 14 bases. Germline trimming cut 3 bases from V and 5 bases from J; bases unmatched to any gene: 15. The CDR3 has 19 amino acids. CDR1 is MDHEN, CDR2 SYDVKM, per germline.

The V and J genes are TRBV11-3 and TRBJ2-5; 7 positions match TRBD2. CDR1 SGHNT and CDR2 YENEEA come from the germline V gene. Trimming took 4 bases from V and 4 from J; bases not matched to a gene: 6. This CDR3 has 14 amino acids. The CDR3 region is CASSSGLVPETQYF. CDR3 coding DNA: TGTGCCAGCAGCTCCGGACTAGTTCCAGAGACCCAGTACTTC.

The CDR3 bases are TGCGCCAGCAGCCAAGGACAGGGGGCGTATGGCTACACCTTC. As protein: CASSQGQGAYGYTF. V and J are TRBV4-3 and TRBJ1-2, with TRBD1 matching 10 bases. Germline trimming cut 1 base from V and 5 bases from J; bases unmatched to any gene: 1. Germline lookup yields CDR1 LGHNA and CDR2 YSLEER. The CDR3 loop spans 14 amino acids.

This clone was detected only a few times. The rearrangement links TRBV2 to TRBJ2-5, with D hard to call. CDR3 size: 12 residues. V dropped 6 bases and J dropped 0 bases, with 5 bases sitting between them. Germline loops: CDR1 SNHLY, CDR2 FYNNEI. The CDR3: CASSTNQETQYF. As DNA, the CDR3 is TGTGCCAGCAGCACTAACCAAGAGACCCAGTACTTC.

The CDR3 DNA is TGTGCCAGCAGTGAATTTTTCCACCCCCCGCGGGAGACCCAGTACTTC. Translation: CASSEFFHPPRETQYF. This chain uses TRBV6-1 with TRBJ2-5; no clear D. CDR3 length: 16 amino acids. V lost 2 bases and J lost 5, with 18 bases in between. The germline CDR1 and CDR2 sequences are MNHNS and SASEGT.

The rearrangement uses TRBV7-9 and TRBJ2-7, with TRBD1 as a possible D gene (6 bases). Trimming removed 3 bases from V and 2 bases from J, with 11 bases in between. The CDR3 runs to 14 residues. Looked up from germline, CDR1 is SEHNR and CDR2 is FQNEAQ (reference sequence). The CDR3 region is CASSFGDTTYEQYF. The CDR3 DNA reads TGTGCCAGCAGCTTTGGGGACACTACCTACGAGCAGTACTTC.

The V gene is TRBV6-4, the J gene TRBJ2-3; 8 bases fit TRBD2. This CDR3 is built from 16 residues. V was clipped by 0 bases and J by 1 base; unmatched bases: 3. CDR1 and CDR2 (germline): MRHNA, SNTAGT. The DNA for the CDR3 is TGTGCCAGCAGTGACTCGACGGGGGGGGGCACAGATACGCAGTATTTT. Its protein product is CASSDSTGGGTDTQYF.

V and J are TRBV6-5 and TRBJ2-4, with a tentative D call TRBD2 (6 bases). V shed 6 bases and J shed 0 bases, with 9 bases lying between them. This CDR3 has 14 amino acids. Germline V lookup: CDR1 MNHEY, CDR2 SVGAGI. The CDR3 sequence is CASSVSGAKNIQYF. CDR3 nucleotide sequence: TGTGCCAGCAGCGTTAGCGGAGCCAAAAACATTCAGTACTTC.

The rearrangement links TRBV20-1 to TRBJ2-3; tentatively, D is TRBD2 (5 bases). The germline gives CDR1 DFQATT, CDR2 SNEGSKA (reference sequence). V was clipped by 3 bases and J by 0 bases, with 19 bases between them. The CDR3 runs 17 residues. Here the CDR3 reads CSASPVLARTSTDTQYF. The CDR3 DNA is TGCAGTGCTAGTCCAGTACTGGCTCGGACTAGCACAGATACGCAGTATTTT.

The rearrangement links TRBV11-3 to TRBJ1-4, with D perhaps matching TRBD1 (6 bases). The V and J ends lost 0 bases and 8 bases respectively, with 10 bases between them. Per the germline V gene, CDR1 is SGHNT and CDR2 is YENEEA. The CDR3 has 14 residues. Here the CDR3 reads CASSLDTGFEKLFF. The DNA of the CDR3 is TGTGCCAGCAGCTTAGACACAGGGTTCGAAAAACTGTTTTTT.

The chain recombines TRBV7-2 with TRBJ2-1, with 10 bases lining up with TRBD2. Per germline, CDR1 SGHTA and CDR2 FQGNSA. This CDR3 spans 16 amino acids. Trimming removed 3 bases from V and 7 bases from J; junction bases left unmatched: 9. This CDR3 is CASSLAELAGFNEQFF. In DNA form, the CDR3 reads TGTGCCAGCAGCTTGGCGGAACTAGCGGGGTTTAATGAGCAGTTCTTC.

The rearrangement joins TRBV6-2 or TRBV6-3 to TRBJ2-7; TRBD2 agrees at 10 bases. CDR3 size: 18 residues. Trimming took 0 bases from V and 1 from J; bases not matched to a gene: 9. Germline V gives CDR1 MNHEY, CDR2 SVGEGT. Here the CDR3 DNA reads TGTGCCAGCAGTTACTCTCCAGCGGGGGGGCCTTGTTCCTACGAGCAGTACGTC. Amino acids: CASSYSPAGGPCSYEQYV.

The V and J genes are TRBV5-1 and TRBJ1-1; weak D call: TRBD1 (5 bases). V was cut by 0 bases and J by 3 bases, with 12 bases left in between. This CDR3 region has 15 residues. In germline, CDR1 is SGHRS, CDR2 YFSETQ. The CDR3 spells CASSLAPQGDTEAFF. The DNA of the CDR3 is TGCGCCAGCAGCTTGGCCCCCCAGGGCGACACTGAAGCTTTCTTT.